This T cell receptor beta chain originates from a study of T cell responses to AZD1222 COVID-19 vaccine. Study results and limitations: The sample set comprised mostly white British donors with more females, and clonal diversity was possibly underestimated.

Repertoires were generated with immunoSEQ multiplex PCR, while TCRdb's copy carries only in-frame clones and drops some. The table records 140,000 to 150,000 clones, 90% to 95% of them present only once. With respect to this clone: Its antigen is currently unknown.

Germline V gives CDR1 SNHLY, CDR2 FYNNEI. V shed 6 bases, J shed 8 bases, and the junction held 14 bases outside the gene matches. The length of the CDR3 is 15 residues. This clonotype originated in an adult in good health. The input for sequencing was peripheral blood, taken on day 0 of AZD1222 vaccination. The V call is TRBV2, the J call TRBJ1-1; 8 bases map to TRBD1. This chain's CDR3 is CASSPRRGLGGEAFF. As DNA, the CDR3 is TGTGCCAGCAGCCCCCGCAGGGGGCTTGGAGGGGAAGCTTTCTTT.